These T cell receptor beta chains were read from a single sample in a study of cytomegalovirus exposure and HLA in healthy donors. Only in-frame clones appear in the TCRdb table, and some are missing; sequencing was by immunoSEQ multiplex PCR. The top ten hold roughly 8.3% of the sample, which has 100,000 to 120,000 clones, over 55% seen once. The sample consisted of PBMCs. These receptors came from a man in his late teens or twenties in good health and CMV-seropositive. Each CDR3 is given with its conserved first and last residue. The order of the fields is D gene, V gene, J gene, clone size, CDR3 protein, CDR3 DNA. The D gene is left open where the match is weak. Clone size appears in some rows only: once, few, many, or a class for an expanded clone.

D: TRBD1
V: TRBV5-1
J: TRBJ1-1
size: -
CDR3: CASSLLGTGGTMNTEAFF
DNA: TGCGCCAGCAGCTTGTTGGGAACAGGGGGTACGATGAACACTGAAGCTTTCTTT

D: -
V: TRBV28
J: TRBJ2-7
size: once
CDR3: CASSFGRGEQYF
DNA: TGTGCCAGCAGTTTTGGCCGGGGCGAGCAGTACTTC

D: TRBD1
V: TRBV6-1
J: TRBJ2-3
size: -
CDR3: CASSDPGGIIADTQYF
DNA: TGTGCCAGCAGTGACCCAGGGGGCATCATCGCAGATACGCAGTATTTT

D: -
V: TRBV25-1
J: TRBJ2-2
size: few
CDR3: CASSWSGAGELFF
DNA: TGTGCCAGCAGCTGGTCAGGGGCCGGGGAGCTGTTTTTT

D: -
V: TRBV27
J: TRBJ1-6
size: -
CDR3: CASSFEARVGNSPLHF
DNA: TGTGCCAGCAGTTTTGAAGCGCGAGTTGGGAATTCACCCCTCCACTTT

D: TRBD1
V: TRBV5-1
J: TRBJ1-2
size: -
CDR3: CASSTSGQRTNYGYTF
DNA: TGCGCCAGCAGCACTTCGGGACAGCGGACTAACTATGGCTACACCTTC

D: TRBD2
V: TRBV6-6
J: TRBJ2-1
size: -
CDR3: CASSPLGIAGVNEQFF
DNA: TGTGCCAGCAGCCCCCTCGGGATAGCGGGGGTCAATGAGCAGTTCTTC

D: -
V: TRBV7-9
J: TRBJ2-3
size: -
CDR3: CASSFGRGRTDTQYF
DNA: TGTGCCAGCAGCTTCGGGCGGGGCCGCACAGATACGCAGTATTTT

D: TRBD2
V: TRBV5-1
J: TRBJ2-1
size: -
CDR3: CASSLRVAGGGFNEQFF
DNA: TGCGCCAGCAGCTTGCGGGTAGCGGGGGGGGGTTTCAATGAGCAGTTCTTC

D: -
V: TRBV19
J: TRBJ1-2
size: few
CDR3: CASSTATAQNYGYTF
DNA: TGTGCCAGTAGTACCGCGACAGCCCAGAACTATGGCTACACCTTC

D: -
V: TRBV30
J: TRBJ1-1
size: -
CDR3: CAWILDGGNTEAFF
DNA: TGTGCCTGGATCCTGGACGGAGGGAACACTGAAGCTTTCTTT

D: -
V: TRBV11-2
J: TRBJ2-2
size: few
CDR3: CASSFTGGVTGELFF
DNA: TGTGCCAGCAGCTTTACAGGGGGGGTGACCGGGGAGCTGTTTTTT

D: -
V: TRBV5-1
J: TRBJ1-6
size: -
CDR3: CASSWQYNSPLHF
DNA: TGCGCCAGCAGCTGGCAGTATAATTCACCCCTCCACTTT

D: TRBD2
V: TRBV6-7
J: TRBJ2-2
size: -
CDR3: CASSFDNLTSPGELFF
DNA: TGTGCCAGCAGTTTCGACAACCTGACTAGCCCCGGGGAGCTGTTTTTT

D: -
V: TRBV11-2
J: TRBJ1-4
size: -
CDR3: CASSVGGYTNEKLFF
DNA: TGTGCCAGCAGCGTCGGAGGGTATACTAATGAAAAACTGTTTTTT

D: -
V: TRBV19
J: TRBJ1-1
size: few
CDR3: CASSRRVRERENTEAFF
DNA: TGTGCCAGTAGTAGAAGGGTACGGGAGCGGGAGAACACTGAAGCTTTCTTT

D: TRBD1
V: TRBV2
J: TRBJ1-1
size: -
CDR3: CASSPGQRKNTEAFF
DNA: TGTGCCAGCAGTCCGGGACAGAGGAAAAACACTGAAGCTTTCTTT

D: TRBD2
V: TRBV10-2
J: TRBJ2-2
size: -
CDR3: CASRADSTSLGELFF
DNA: TGCGCCAGCAGAGCAGACTCGACTAGCCTCGGGGAGCTGTTTTTT

D: -
V: TRBV4-1
J: TRBJ1-6
size: once
CDR3: CASSQGPQANSPLHF
DNA: TGCGCCAGCAGCCAAGGTCCACAGGCTAATTCACCCCTCCACTTT

D: -
V: TRBV27
J: TRBJ1-1
size: few
CDR3: CASSSVSGVGTEAFF
DNA: TGTGCCAGCAGTTCCGTTTCGGGGGTGGGAACTGAAGCTTTCTTT

D: TRBD1
V: TRBV5-1
J: TRBJ1-2
size: -
CDR3: CASSSPGGAVGGYTF
DNA: TGCGCCAGCAGCAGTCCAGGGGGCGCGGTAGGTGGCTACACCTTC

D: -
V: TRBV7-2
J: TRBJ2-5
size: -
CDR3: CASSLWAGDQETQYF
DNA: TGTGCCAGCAGCTTATGGGCAGGCGATCAAGAGACCCAGTACTTC

D: TRBD2
V: TRBV10-1
J: TRBJ2-1
size: -
CDR3: CASSTGRGEGEQFF
DNA: TGCGCCAGCAGCACCGGACGGGGGGAGGGTGAGCAGTTCTTC